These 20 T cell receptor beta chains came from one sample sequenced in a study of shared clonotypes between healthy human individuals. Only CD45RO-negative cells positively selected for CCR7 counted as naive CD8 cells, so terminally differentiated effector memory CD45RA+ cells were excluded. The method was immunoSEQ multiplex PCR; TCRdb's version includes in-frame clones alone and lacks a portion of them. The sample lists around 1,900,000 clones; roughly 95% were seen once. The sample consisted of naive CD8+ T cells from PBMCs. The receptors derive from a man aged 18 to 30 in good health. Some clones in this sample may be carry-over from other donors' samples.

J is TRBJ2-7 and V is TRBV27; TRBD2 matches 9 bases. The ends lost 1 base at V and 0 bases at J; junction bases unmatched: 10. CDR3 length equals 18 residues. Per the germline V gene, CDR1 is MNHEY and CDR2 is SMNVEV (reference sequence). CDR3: CASSLLASGTRSSYEQYF. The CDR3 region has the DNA TGTGCCAGCAGTTTATTAGCTAGCGGGACCAGGAGCTCCTACGAGCAGTACTTC.

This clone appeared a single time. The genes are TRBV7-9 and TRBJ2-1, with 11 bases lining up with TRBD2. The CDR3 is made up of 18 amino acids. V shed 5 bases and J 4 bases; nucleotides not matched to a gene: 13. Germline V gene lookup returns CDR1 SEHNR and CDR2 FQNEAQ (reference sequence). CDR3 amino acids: CASSPRDLAGGWYNEQFF. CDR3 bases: TGTGCCAGCAGCCCACGAGACCTAGCGGGAGGTTGGTACAATGAGCAGTTCTTC.

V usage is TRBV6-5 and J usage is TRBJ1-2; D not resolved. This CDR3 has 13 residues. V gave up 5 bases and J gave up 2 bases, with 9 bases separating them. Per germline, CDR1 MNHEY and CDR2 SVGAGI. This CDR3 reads CASSEGLNYGYTF. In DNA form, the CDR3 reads TGTGCCAGCAGTGAAGGCCTCAACTATGGCTACACCTTC.

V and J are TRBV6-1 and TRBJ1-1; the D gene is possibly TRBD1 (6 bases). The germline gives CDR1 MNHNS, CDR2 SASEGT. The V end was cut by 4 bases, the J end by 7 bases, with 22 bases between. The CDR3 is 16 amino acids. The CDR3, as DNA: TGTGCCAGCAGTGTACAGGGTAGAACGATCACTTTTGAAGCTTTCTTT. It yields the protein CASSVQGRTITFEAFF.

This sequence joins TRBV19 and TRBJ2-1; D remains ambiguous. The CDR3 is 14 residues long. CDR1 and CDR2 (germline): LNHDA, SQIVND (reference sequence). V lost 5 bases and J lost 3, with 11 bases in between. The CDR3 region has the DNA TGTGCCAGTAGTGCCCTCGACAACTACAATGAGCAGTTCTTC. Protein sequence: CASSALDNYNEQFF.

CDR3 residues: CAGGESSYNEQFF. CDR3 nucleotide sequence: TGTGCCGGCGGGGAGAGCTCCTACAATGAGCAGTTCTTC. The chain has TRBV5-4 and TRBJ2-1, with a possible D match to TRBD2 (6 bases). The germline V gene has CDR1 SGHNT and CDR2 YYREEE (reference sequence). The ends were cut back, 10 bases at V and 0 bases at J, with 11 bases in the middle. The CDR3 covers 13 residues. The full variable domain, rest sourced from reference TRBV5-4 and TRBJ2-1, is ETGVTQSPTHLIKTRGQQVTLRCSSQSGHNTVSWYQQALGQGPQFIFQYYREEENGRGNFPPRFSGLQFPNYSSELNVNALELDDSALYLCAGGESSYNEQFFGPGTRLTVL.

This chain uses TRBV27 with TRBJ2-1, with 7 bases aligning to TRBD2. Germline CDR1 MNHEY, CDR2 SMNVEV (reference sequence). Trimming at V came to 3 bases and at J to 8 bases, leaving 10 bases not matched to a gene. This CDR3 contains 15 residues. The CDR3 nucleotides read TGTGCCAGCAGTTTTGGGCGGGAGAGCCGGTATGAGCAGTTCTTC. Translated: CASSFGRESRYEQFF.

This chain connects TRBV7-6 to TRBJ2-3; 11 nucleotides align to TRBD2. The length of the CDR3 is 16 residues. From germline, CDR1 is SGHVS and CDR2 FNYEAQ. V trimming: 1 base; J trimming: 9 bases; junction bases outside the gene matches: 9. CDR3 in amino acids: CASSLVAGGTLGTQYF. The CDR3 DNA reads TGTGCCAGCAGCTTAGTAGCGGGAGGGACGCTCGGCACGCAGTATTTT.

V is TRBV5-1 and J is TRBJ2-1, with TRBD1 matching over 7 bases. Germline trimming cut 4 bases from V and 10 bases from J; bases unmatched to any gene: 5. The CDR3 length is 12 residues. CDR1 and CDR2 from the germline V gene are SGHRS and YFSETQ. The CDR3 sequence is CASSLPGQEQFF. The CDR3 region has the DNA TGCGCCAGCAGCCTTCCGGGACAGGAGCAGTTCTTC.

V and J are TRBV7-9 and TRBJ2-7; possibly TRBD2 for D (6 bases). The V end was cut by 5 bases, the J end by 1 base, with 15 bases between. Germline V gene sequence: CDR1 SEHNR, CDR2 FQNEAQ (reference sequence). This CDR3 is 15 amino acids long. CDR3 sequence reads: CASSPRRDSSYEQYF. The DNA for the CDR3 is TGTGCCAGCAGCCCGCGCCGGGACTCGTCCTACGAGCAGTACTTC.

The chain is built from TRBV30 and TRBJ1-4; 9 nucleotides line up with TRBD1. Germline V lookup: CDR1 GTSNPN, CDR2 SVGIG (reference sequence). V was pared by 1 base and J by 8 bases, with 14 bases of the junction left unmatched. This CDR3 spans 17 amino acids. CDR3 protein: CAWSETTMGQGREKLFF. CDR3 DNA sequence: TGTGCCTGGAGTGAGACGACGATGGGACAGGGTAGGGAAAAACTGTTTTTT.

In DNA form, the CDR3 reads TGTGCCAGCAGCGTAGGACAGGGCATGGGGGATGAGCAGTTCTTC. This gives the protein CASSVGQGMGDEQFF. The chain employs TRBV9 and TRBJ2-1; 7 bases fit TRBD1. CDR1 SGDLS and CDR2 YYNGEE come from the germline V gene. The V segment lost 0 bases and the J segment 8 bases; nucleotides outside the gene matches: 8. The CDR3 runs 15 residues.

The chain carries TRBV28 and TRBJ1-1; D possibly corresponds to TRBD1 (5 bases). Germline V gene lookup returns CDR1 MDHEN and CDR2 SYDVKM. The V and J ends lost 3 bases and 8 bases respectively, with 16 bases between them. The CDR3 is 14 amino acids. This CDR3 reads CASSFWGRAVEAFF. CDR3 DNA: TGTGCCAGCAGTTTTTGGGGGAGGGCGGTGGAAGCTTTCTTT.

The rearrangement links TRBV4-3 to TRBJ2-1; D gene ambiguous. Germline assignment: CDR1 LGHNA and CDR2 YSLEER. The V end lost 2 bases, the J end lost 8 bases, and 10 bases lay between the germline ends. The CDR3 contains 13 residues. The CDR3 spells CASSQWAADEQFF. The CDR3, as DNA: TGCGCCAGCAGCCAATGGGCTGCCGATGAGCAGTTCTTC.

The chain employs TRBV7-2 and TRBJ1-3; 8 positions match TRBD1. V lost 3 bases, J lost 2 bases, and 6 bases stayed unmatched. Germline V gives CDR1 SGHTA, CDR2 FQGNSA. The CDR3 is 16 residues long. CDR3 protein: CASSFPQGATGNTIYF. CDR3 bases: TGTGCCAGCAGCTTTCCTCAGGGGGCCACTGGAAACACCATATATTTT.

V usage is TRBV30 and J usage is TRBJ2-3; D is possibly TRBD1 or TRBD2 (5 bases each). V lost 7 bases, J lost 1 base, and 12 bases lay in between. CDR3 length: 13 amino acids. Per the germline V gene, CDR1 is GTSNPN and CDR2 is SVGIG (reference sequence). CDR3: CAYAGTRTDTQYF. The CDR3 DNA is TGTGCCTATGCTGGGACCCGCACAGATACGCAGTATTTT.

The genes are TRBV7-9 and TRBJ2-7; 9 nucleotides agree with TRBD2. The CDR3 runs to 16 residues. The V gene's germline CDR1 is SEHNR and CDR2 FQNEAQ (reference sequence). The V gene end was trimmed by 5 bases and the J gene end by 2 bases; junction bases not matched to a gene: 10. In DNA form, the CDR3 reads TGTGCCAGCAGCCCAGAGGGCGGGAGGGCTACCTACGAGCAGTACTTC. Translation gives CASSPEGGRATYEQYF.

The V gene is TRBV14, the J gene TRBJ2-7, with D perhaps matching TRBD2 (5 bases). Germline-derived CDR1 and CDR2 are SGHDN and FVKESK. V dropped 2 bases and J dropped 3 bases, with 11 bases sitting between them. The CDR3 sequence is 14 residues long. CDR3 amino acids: CASSQRVDFYEQYF. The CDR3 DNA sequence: TGTGCCAGCAGCCAACGGGTGGACTTCTACGAGCAGTACTTC.

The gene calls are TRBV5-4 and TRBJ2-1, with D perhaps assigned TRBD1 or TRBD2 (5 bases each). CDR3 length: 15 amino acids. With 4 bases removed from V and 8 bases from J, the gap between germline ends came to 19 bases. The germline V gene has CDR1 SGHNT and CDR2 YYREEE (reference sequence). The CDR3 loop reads CASSADWTGADEQFF. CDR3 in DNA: TGTGCCAGCAGCGCCGATTGGACCGGGGCCGATGAGCAGTTCTTC.

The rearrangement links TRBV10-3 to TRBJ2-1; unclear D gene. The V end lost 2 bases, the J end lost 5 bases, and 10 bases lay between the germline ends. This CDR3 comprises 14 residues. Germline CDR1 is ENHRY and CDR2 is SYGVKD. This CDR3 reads CAISEQDVDNEQFF. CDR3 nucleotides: TGTGCCATCAGTGAGCAGGATGTTGACAATGAGCAGTTCTTC.